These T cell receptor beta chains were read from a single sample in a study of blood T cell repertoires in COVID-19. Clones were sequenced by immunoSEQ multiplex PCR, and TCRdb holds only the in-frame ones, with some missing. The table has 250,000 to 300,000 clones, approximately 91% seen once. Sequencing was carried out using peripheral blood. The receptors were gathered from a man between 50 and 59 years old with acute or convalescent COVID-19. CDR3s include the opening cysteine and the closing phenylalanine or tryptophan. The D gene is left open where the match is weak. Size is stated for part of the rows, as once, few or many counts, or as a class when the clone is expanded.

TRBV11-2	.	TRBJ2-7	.	CASSLFPPDSTYEQYF	TGTGCCAGCAGCTTATTCCCCCCCGACAGCACCTACGAGCAGTACTTC
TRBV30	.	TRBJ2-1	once	CAWSVSQTGNEQFF	TGTGCCTGGAGTGTATCCCAGACTGGCAATGAGCAGTTCTTC
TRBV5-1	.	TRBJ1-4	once	CASSRQAPNEKLFF	TGCGCCAGCAGCCGACAGGCTCCTAATGAAAAACTGTTTTTT
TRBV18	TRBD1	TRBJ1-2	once	CASSPAALGQGNYGYTF	TGTGCCAGCTCACCCGCGGCCCTGGGACAGGGAAACTATGGCTACACCTTC
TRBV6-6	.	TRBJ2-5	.	CASSFADQETQYF	TGTGCCAGCAGTTTCGCAGACCAAGAGACCCAGTACTTC
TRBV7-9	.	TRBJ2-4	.	CASSLDTMPQQNIQYF	TGTGCCAGCAGCTTAGACACGATGCCACAGCAAAACATTCAGTACTTC
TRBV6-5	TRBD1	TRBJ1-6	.	CASRGQGSPLHF	TGTGCCAGCAGAGGACAGGGATCACCCCTCCACTTT
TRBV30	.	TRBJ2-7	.	CAWILLSGGPTYEQYF	TGTGCCTGGATCCTCCTCTCCGGGGGGCCTACCTACGAGCAGTACTTC
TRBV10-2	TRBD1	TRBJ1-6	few	CASSRDRAVDSPLHF	TGCGCCAGCAGCCGCGACAGGGCCGTAGATTCACCCCTCCACTTT
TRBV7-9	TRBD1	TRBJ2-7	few	CASSTGTGSLSEQYF	TGTGCCAGCAGCACCGGGACAGGGAGTTTAAGCGAGCAGTACTTC
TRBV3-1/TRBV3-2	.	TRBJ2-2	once	CASSQTEAGELFF	TGTGCCAGCAGCCAAACTGAGGCGGGGGAGCTGTTTTTT
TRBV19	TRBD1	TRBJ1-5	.	CASWTGGLGNQPQHF	TGTGCCAGTTGGACAGGGGGGCTGGGCAATCAGCCCCAGCATTTT
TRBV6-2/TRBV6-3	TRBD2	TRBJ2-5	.	CASSQGLAGGPFDTQYF	TGTGCCAGCAGCCAGGGACTAGCGGGGGGCCCGTTTGACACCCAGTACTTC
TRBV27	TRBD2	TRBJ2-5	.	CASSFYAGTSGVRTQYF	TGTGCCAGCAGTTTCTATGCCGGGACTAGCGGGGTCAGGACCCAGTACTTC
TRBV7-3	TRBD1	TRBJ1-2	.	CASSLRTGEFYGYTF	TGTGCCAGCAGCTTAAGAACAGGGGAATTCTATGGCTACACCTTC
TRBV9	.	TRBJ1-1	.	CASSVGAGQAEAFF	TGTGCCAGCAGCGTAGGAGCGGGGCAGGCTGAAGCTTTCTTT
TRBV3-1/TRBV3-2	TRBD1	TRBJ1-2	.	CASSYEVTGFHVF	TGTGCCAGCAGCTATGAGGTGACAGGGTTCCACGTCTTC
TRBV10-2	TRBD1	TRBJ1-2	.	CAISGQGNGYTF	TGCGCCATCTCTGGACAGGGCAATGGCTACACCTTC
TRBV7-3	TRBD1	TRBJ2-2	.	CASQGQGGPGELFF	TGTGCCAGCCAGGGACAGGGGGGTCCCGGGGAGCTGTTTTTT
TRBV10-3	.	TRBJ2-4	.	CAISRESKNIQYF	TGTGCCATCAGTAGGGAGTCCAAAAACATTCAGTACTTC
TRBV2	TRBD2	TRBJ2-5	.	CASSDGLAGGQETQYF	TGTGCCAGCAGTGATGGCCTAGCGGGGGGCCAAGAGACCCAGTACTTC
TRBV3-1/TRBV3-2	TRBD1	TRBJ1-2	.	CASSQDRWDSPNYGYTF	TGTGCCAGCAGCCAAGATAGATGGGACAGCCCTAACTATGGCTACACCTTC
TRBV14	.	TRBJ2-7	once	CASSQERTMTYEQYF	TGTGCCAGCAGCCAAGAGAGGACTATGACCTACGAGCAGTACTTC
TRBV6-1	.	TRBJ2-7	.	CASSEIASVYEQYF	TGTGCCAGCAGTGAAATAGCCTCCGTTTACGAGCAGTACTTC
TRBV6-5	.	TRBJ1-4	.	CASSYSTRSDPRKLFF	TGTGCCAGCAGTTACTCGACTCGAAGCGACCCCCGAAAACTGTTTTTT
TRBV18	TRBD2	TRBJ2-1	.	CASSPLAGDYNEQFF	TGTGCCAGCTCACCACTAGCGGGGGACTACAATGAGCAGTTCTTC
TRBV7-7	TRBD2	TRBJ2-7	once	CASSLAGTDISYEQYF	TGTGCTAGCAGCTTAGCGGGCACAGACATCTCCTACGAGCAGTACTTC
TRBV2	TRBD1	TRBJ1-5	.	CASSGDSSNQPQHF	TGTGCCAGCAGTGGGGACAGTTCCAATCAGCCCCAGCATTTT
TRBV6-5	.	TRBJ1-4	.	CASSYMGGGQKLFF	TGTGCCAGCAGTTACATGGGGGGTGGACAAAAACTGTTTTTT
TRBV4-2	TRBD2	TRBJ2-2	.	CASNQRQGLGTGELFF	TGTGCCAGCAACCAACGTCAGGGACTAGGGACCGGGGAGCTGTTTTTT
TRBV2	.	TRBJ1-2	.	CASSEAGVAPLGYTF	TGTGCCAGCAGTGAAGCCGGGGTGGCACCTCTTGGCTACACCTTC
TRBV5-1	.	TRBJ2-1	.	CASSFGGHNEQFF	TGCGCCAGCAGCTTTGGCGGGCACAATGAGCAGTTCTTC
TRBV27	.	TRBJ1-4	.	CASSLAGPEEKLFF	TGTGCCAGCAGTTTAGCAGGCCCAGAAGAAAAACTGTTTTTT
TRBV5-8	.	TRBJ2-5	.	CASKSGHQVQETQYF	TGTGCCAGCAAATCGGGACACCAAGTCCAAGAGACCCAGTACTTC
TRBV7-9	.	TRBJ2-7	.	CASSPDGLKQYF	TGTGCCAGCAGCCCTGACGGGTTGAAGCAGTACTTC
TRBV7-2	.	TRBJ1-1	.	CASSPLLGRNTEAFF	TGTGCCAGCAGCCCCCTTTTGGGGAGAAATACTGAAGCTTTCTTT
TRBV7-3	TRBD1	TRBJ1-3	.	CASSNDRGTGNTIYF	TGTGCCAGCAGCAACGACAGGGGAACTGGAAACACCATATATTTT
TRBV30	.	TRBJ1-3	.	CAWSGGGNTIYF	TGTGCCTGGAGTGGTGGAGGGAACACCATATATTTT
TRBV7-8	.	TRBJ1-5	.	CASSLSLRGTGIDGNQPQHF	TGTGCCAGCAGCTTAAGCCTTCGTGGCACGGGGATAGATGGCAATCAGCCCCAGCATTTT
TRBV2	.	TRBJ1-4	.	CASSEALGGLFF	TGTGCCAGCAGTGAAGCGCTAGGGGGACTGTTTTTT
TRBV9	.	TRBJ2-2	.	CASTSTDTGELFF	TGTGCCAGCACCTCAACAGACACCGGGGAGCTGTTTTTT
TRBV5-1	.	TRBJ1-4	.	CASSPGAGWANEKLFF	TGCGCCAGCAGCCCAGGCGCAGGGTGGGCTAATGAAAAACTGTTTTTT
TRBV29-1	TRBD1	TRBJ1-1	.	CSVNRDRNTEAFF	TGCAGCGTTAATCGGGACAGGAACACTGAAGCTTTCTTT
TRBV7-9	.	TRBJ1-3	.	CASSSTESSGNTIYF	TGTGCCAGCAGCTCGACAGAGAGCTCTGGAAACACCATATATTTT
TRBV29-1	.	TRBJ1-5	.	CSVVLGVNQPQHF	TGCAGCGTTGTATTAGGGGTCAATCAGCCCCAGCATTTT
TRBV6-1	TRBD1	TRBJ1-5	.	CASSEDRGLNQPQHF	TGTGCCAGCAGTGAGGACAGGGGGTTGAATCAGCCCCAGCATTTT
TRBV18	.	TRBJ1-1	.	CASSSAMNTEAFF	TGTGCCAGCTCATCCGCGATGAACACTGAAGCTTTCTTT
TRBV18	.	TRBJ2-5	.	CASSPKETQYF	TGTGCCAGCTCACCCAAAGAGACCCAGTACTTC
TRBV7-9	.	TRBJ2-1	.	CASSYPAGPGYNEQFF	TGTGCCAGCAGCTACCCCGCGGGTCCCGGGTACAATGAGCAGTTCTTC
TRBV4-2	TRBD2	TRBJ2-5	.	CASSPGTSGAETQYF	TGTGCCAGCAGCCCAGGGACTAGCGGGGCCGAGACCCAGTACTTC
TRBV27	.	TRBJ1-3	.	CASLRPAGYGNTIYF	TGTGCCAGCCTGAGGCCCGCAGGGTATGGAAACACCATATATTTT